This record looks at one T cell receptor (beta chain) sequence and its context. Its antigen is still unknown. It has no much larger one-base neighbor in the sample; base qualities were not kept. PBMCs were isolated by Ficoll-Paque density gradient centrifugation. This specimen belongs to a study of T-cell memory formation after mild COVID-19 (dated by TCRdb to 2020 to 2023). With regard to the full study: TCR sequence clusters from the two donors were found to be largely donor specific. In a couple of donors, T-cell clones that expanded and contracted after mild COVID-19 were tracked by sequencing TCRalpha and TCRbeta repertoires over time. Two young, previously healthy adult volunteers, one female and one male, were included in the cohort. General findings and caveats noted by the study authors: Some responding clones were detected in pre-infection memory, which suggested that pre-existing cross-reactive memory T cells had joined the SARS-CoV-2 response. From day 15 to 85, contracting clones showed balanced CD4/CD8 phenotypes, whereas a second wave of clones that expanded from day 15 to 37 leaned towards CD4+. Contracting CD4+ clones appeared mostly in the CM and EM memory subsets, whereas CD8+ clones were enriched in EMRA. SARS-CoV-2 specificity of the second-wave clones peaking on day 37 was not confirmed. Only a couple of mild cases were covered by the study, and larger cohorts that include severe cases with pre-infection samples were considered necessary.

TCRdb shows the sequencer as Illumina NovaSeq 6000. TCRalpha and TCRbeta cDNA libraries were built by 5'RACE with constant-segment primers, adding sample barcodes and unique molecular identifiers. Trizol reagent was used to extract RNA from every sample. Library amplification was performed in two PCR steps, and a second sample barcode and Illumina TruSeq adapters were introduced in the second step. Sequencing of libraries was performed on an Illumina NovaSeq with 2 x 150 bp paired-end reads. As for the original processing: Demultiplexing of reads and collapsing into UMI-guided consensus sequences were performed with migec v1.2.7. Using mixcr v2.1.11, UMI consensuses were aligned to TRA and TRB V and J templates and then assembled into clonotypes. Clonotypes were classified as expanded or contracted when called significant by both edgeR and NoisET, with noise models trained on biological replicates. For edgeR calls, the thresholds were a false discovery rate-adjusted p below 0.01 and a log2 fold-change of 1. As an exploratory analysis of dynamics, max-normalized trajectories of the 1000 most abundant clonotypes were examined by PCA with hierarchical clustering. Each responding clone was given a CD4 or CD8 phenotype based on the CD4+ and CD8+ repertoires, which had been sequenced separately. In TCRdb, the public reads were trimmed at Q25 with fastp and aligned with MiXCR, with productive beta chains retained. Under each unique CDR3 protein, matching rows form one entry showing the most common genes and DNA. TCRdb's processing, not the study's, gives the V and J calls here. Present in this sample are some 290,000 distinct CDR3 sequences, around 15% of which were seen just once. The ten biggest clones cover roughly a fifth of the sample.

Relative to germline, V is 7 bases shorter and J is 3 bases shorter, with 6 bases between their ends. Reading from cysteine to phenylalanine, the CDR3 counts 11 amino acids. The sequence is cut down to CDR3 DNA, 33 bases in frame from base 1. The germline V gene specifies MDHEN as CDR1 and SYDVKM as CDR2. The sequence derives from a man younger than 30 who had mild COVID-19 (a few samples of this study predate the infection). The sample titles of this study are shuffled in the database, so cell type and time point are left out; the donor was told from shared clones. The rearrangement joined TRBV28 to TRBJ1-2, with no D gene named confidently. Sequenced material: PBMCs or a T cell subset sorted from them (not recorded which). The DNA sequence follows: TGTGCCAGCACGGCGTACTATGGCTACACCTTC. Its translation reads: CASTAYYGYTF.